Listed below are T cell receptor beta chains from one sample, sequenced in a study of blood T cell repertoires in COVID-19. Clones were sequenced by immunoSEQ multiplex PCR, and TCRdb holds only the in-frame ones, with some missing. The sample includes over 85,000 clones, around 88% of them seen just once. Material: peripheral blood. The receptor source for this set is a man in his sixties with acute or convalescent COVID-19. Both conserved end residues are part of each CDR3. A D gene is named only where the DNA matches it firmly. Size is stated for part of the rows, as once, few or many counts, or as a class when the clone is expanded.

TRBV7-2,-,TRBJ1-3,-,TGTGCCAGCAGCTTCAGTACCTCTGGAAACACCATATATTTT,CASSFSTSGNTIYF
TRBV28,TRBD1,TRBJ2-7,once,TGTGCCAGCAGCCTATCTGGGGTCGTTCCCTGGACAGGGGTCCACGAGCAGTACTTC,CASSLSGVVPWTGVHEQYF
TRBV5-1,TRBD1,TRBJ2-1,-,TGCGCCAGCAGCGCGACGGGGACAGGGGGCACTGAGCAGTTCTTC,CASSATGTGGTEQFF
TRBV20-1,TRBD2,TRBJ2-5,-,TGCAGTGCTAGTAGCCCGCTAGCGGGGTATGGAGAGACCCAGTACTTC,CSASSPLAGYGETQYF
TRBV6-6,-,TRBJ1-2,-,TGTGCCAGCACCAACGGGGGGGCGCGGACCTATGGCTACACCTTC,CASTNGGARTYGYTF
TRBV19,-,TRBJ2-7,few,TGTGCCAGTAGCCTCGACAGCCCAGGAACCTACGAGCAGTACTTC,CASSLDSPGTYEQYF
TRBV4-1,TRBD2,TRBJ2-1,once,TGCGCCAGCAGCGATGGGACTAGCGCGTACAATGAGCAGTTCTTC,CASSDGTSAYNEQFF
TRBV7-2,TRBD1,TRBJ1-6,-,TGTGCCAGCAGCTCACACAGGGGAAGCTCCTATAATTCACCCCTCCACTTT,CASSSHRGSSYNSPLHF
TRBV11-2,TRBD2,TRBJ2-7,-,TGTGCCAGCAGCTTAGAGGGACTAGCGGGAACTTACGAGCAGTACTTC,CASSLEGLAGTYEQYF
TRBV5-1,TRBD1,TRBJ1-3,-,TGCGCCAGCAGCTTGGCGGGGACAGGGATAGACACCATATATTTT,CASSLAGTGIDTIYF
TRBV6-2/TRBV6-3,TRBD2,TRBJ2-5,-,TGTGCCAGCAGTTCCTGGACTAGCGGGATCGGAGAGACCCAGTACTTC,CASSSWTSGIGETQYF
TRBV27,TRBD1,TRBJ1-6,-,TGTGCCAGCAGAAAACAGGGGGATGGTCTCATACTCCACTTT,CASRKQGDGLILHF
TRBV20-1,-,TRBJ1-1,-,TGCAGTGCCCCCCCGGGGTTCTTT,CSAPPGFF
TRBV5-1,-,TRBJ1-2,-,TGCGCCAGCAGCTTTCCTTCAGGTGCCGGTGGCTACACCTTC,CASSFPSGAGGYTF
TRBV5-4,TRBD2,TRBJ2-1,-,TGTGCCAGCAGCTTGGCTAGGAGCGGGGGCTACAATGAGCAGTTCTTC,CASSLARSGGYNEQFF
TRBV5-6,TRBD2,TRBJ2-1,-,TGTGCCAGCAGCTTGTTAGCCGGGGGGGCCTTCGGTGAGCAGTTCTTC,CASSLLAGGAFGEQFF
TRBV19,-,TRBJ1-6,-,TGTGCCAGTAGTATAGTGGACTCCAATAATTCACCCCTCCACTTT,CASSIVDSNNSPLHF
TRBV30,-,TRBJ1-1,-,TGTGCCTGGAGTGCCCAGGGGACTGAAGCTTTCTTT,CAWSAQGTEAFF
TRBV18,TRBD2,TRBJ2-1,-,TGTGCCAGCTCACGGCCAGCGGGGTTTGACAATGAGCAGTTCTTC,CASSRPAGFDNEQFF
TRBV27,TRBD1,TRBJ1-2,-,TGTGCCAGCAGTTCGAGAAGGGGGCTGGATGGCTACACCTTC,CASSSRRGLDGYTF
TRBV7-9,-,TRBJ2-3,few,TGTGCCAGCACCCAGAATTGGAGATCTAGCACAGATACGCAGTATTTT,CASTQNWRSSTDTQYF
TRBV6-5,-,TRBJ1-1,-,TGTGCCAGCAGTCAACTCGGACAAAACACTGAAGCTTTCTTT,CASSQLGQNTEAFF
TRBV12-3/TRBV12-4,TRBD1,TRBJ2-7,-,TGTGCCAGCAGTTGGAGACAGGGGGGCGAGCAGTACTTC,CASSWRQGGEQYF
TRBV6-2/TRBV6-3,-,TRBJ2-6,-,TGTGCCAGCAGTGACTATATTGGGGCCAACGTCCTGACTTTC,CASSDYIGANVLTF
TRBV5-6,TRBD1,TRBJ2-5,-,TGTGCCAGCAGCTTGGCATGGGACAGCCAAGAGACCCAGTACTTC,CASSLAWDSQETQYF
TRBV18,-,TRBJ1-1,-,TGTGCCAGCTCACCAACTACGACCGGGAGGAACACTGAAGCTTTCTTT,CASSPTTTGRNTEAFF
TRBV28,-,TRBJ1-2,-,TGTGCCAGCAGTAGTGCTGGGCCATATGGCTACACCTTC,CASSSAGPYGYTF
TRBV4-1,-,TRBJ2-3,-,TGCGCCAGCAGCCTTAGCGGACTTAGCACAGATACGCAGTATTTT,CASSLSGLSTDTQYF
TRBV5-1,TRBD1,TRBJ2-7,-,TGCGCCAGCAGCTCCTGGTCTACAGGGGTCTACGAGCAGTACTTC,CASSSWSTGVYEQYF
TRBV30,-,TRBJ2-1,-,TGTGCCTGGACCGTTGCGGGGAGCTCCTACAATGAGCAGTTCTTC,CAWTVAGSSYNEQFF
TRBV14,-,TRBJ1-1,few,TGTGCCAGCAGCCAAGAAGCGGGTCGGGCTGAAGCTTTCTTT,CASSQEAGRAEAFF
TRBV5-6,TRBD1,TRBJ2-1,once,TGTGCCAGCAGGAATCGGGACAGGGCATACAATGAGCAGTTCTTC,CASRNRDRAYNEQFF
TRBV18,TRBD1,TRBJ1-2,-,TGTGCCAGCTCACCAGGGGACAGAGACTACACCTTC,CASSPGDRDYTF
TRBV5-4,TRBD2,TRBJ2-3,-,TGTGCCAGCAGCTCCCCGGGACTAGCGGGGGGGCGGCTGAAAGATACGCAGTATTTT,CASSSPGLAGGRLKDTQYF
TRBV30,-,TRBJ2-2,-,TGTGCCTGGAGTTTAGCGGTTAACGGGGAGCTGTTTTTT,CAWSLAVNGELFF